What follows are 13 T cell receptor beta chains derived from one specimen sequenced in a study of PD-L1 blockade in urothelial cancer. Libraries were prepared by immunoSEQ multiplex PCR; TCRdb keeps only in-frame clonotypes and omits some of them. The sample yields roughly 47,000 clones, 75% to 85% seen once. The time point: pretreatment peripheral blood. Specimen: PBMCs, collected around atezolizumab (anti-PD-L1) treatment. The receptors stem from a man in his 70s with urothelial cancer.

This chain links TRBV4-1 with TRBJ2-7; the D gene is possibly TRBD1 (5 bases). The CDR3 is made up of 13 amino acids. Trimming stripped 4 bases from V and 5 bases from J, with 12 bases between. Looked up from germline, CDR1 is MGHRA and CDR2 is YSYEKL. The CDR3 loop is CASSLRRGNEQYF. CDR3 in DNA: TGCGCCAGCAGCCTAAGAAGGGGAAACGAGCAGTACTTC.

The chain uses TRBV15 and TRBJ2-1; TRBD2 matches 9 bases. V lost 3 bases and J lost 3; bases outside the gene matches: 9. The germline gives CDR1 LNHNV, CDR2 YYDKDF (reference sequence). The CDR3 extends over 17 amino acids. CDR3 loop: CATSSERLAVDYNEQFF. In DNA, the CDR3 is TGTGCCACCAGCAGTGAAAGACTAGCGGTTGACTACAATGAGCAGTTCTTC.

This clone was picked up a small number of times. V usage is TRBV28 and J usage is TRBJ1-2, with TRBD1 identical over 10 bases. Germline V gene lookup returns CDR1 MDHEN and CDR2 SYDVKM. The junction had 9 bases not matched to a gene; V was cut back by 6 bases and J by 5 bases. CDR3 length: 15 amino acids. DNA for the CDR3: TGTGCCAGCAGCCGGTCGGGACAGGGGCTTTATGGCTACACCTTC. Its protein is CASSRSGQGLYGYTF.

CDR3: CASSLVSGSGGEQFF. The DNA for the CDR3 is TGTGCCAGCAGCTTAGTATCGGGTAGCGGCGGTGAGCAGTTCTTC. The chain has TRBV7-2 and TRBJ2-1; possibly TRBD2 for D (6 bases). The CDR3 contains 15 residues. V lost 1 base, J lost 9 bases, and 16 bases lay in between. Germline V gene lookup returns CDR1 SGHTA and CDR2 FQGNSA.

This chain links TRBV5-1 with TRBJ1-6, with 12 positions matching TRBD1. The junction had 5 bases not matched to a gene; V was cut back by 4 bases and J by 9 bases. This CDR3 comprises 15 residues. Germline V gene data show CDR1 as SGHRS and CDR2 as YFSETQ. The CDR3 DNA is TGCGCCAGCAGCGACGGGACAGGGGGCGCTTCACCCCTCCACTTT. Its translation is CASSDGTGGASPLHF.

There are a few counts of this clone. The V call is TRBV9, the J call TRBJ2-3; 12 nucleotides agree with TRBD2. Losses at the gene ends were 3 bases for V and 0 bases for J; bases not matched to a gene: 2. The CDR3 contains 16 residues. The germline V gene encodes CDR1 SGDLS and CDR2 YYNGEE. The chain's CDR3 is CASSEGTSGSTDTQYF. In nucleotides, the CDR3 is TGTGCCAGCAGCGAGGGGACTAGCGGGAGCACAGATACGCAGTATTTT.

The genes are TRBV5-1 and TRBJ2-7; 10 nucleotides line up with TRBD2. Looked up from germline, CDR1 is SGHRS and CDR2 is YFSETQ. The CDR3 length is 14 residues. The trim removed 2 bases at V and 11 bases at J, leaving 10 bases unmatched. The CDR3 bases are TGCGCCAGCAGCTTTGGGACTAGCGAACCGCGGGAGTACTTC. This encodes CASSFGTSEPREYF. The full variable domain, its missing parts supplied by reference TRBV5-1 and TRBJ2-7, is KAGVTQTPRYLIKTRGQQVTLSCSPISGHRSVSWYQQTPGQGLQFLFEYFSETQRNKGNFPGRFSGRQFSNSRSEMNVSTLELGDSALYLCASSFGTSEPREYFGPGTRLTVT.

The rearrangement links TRBV5-6 to TRBJ2-3; TRBD2 matches at 7 bases. Losses at the gene ends were 4 bases for V and 4 bases for J; bases not matched to a gene: 3. The CDR3 loop spans 13 amino acids. CDR1 and CDR2 from the germline V gene are SGHDT and YYEEEE. CDR3 residues: CASSHRGADTQYF. CDR3 in DNA: TGTGCCAGCAGCCACCGGGGGGCAGATACGCAGTATTTT.

V gene TRBV6-1 combines with J gene TRBJ1-2; 8 positions agree with TRBD1. The CDR3 has 14 residues. J gave up 5 bases and V 6 bases, and 8 bases lay outside the gene matches. Germline V gene data show CDR1 as MNHNS and CDR2 as SASEGT. CDR3 residues: CASRGGTGVYGYTF. CDR3 coding DNA: TGTGCCAGCAGAGGGGGGACAGGTGTTTATGGCTACACCTTC.

The V call is TRBV2, the J call TRBJ1-5, with TRBD1 matching over 11 bases. The CDR3 sequence is 17 residues long. Germline V gene lookup returns CDR1 SNHLY and CDR2 FYNNEI. V trimming: 7 bases; J trimming: 7 bases; junction bases outside the gene matches: 15. CDR3 sequence: CASTVFGTGGSGQPQHF. The CDR3 DNA reads as TGTGCCAGCACCGTCTTCGGGACAGGGGGTTCGGGGCAGCCCCAGCATTTT.

The V call is TRBV6-4, the J call TRBJ2-7, with 10 nucleotides matching TRBD2. CDR1 is MRHNA and CDR2 is SNTAGT in the germline V gene. CDR3 length: 17 amino acids. V shed 2 bases and J 5 bases; nucleotides not matched to a gene: 12. CDR3 nucleotides: TGTGCCAGCAGTGACCCGGGGCTAGCGGGAGTATGGCACGAGCAGTACTTC. Translating gives CASSDPGLAGVWHEQYF.

J is TRBJ1-2 and V is TRBV28; 12 bases fit TRBD1. The J segment lost 1 base and the V segment lost 5 bases, leaving 8 bases of the junction unmatched. This CDR3 has 17 amino acids. Looked up from germline, CDR1 is MDHEN and CDR2 is SYDVKM. CDR3 region: CASSGGTGGTLNYGYTF. CDR3 coding DNA: TGTGCCAGCAGTGGAGGGACAGGGGGCACCCTTAACTATGGCTACACCTTC.

The chain has TRBV5-1 and TRBJ2-5; D possibly corresponds to TRBD1 (5 bases). Germline V lookup: CDR1 SGHRS, CDR2 YFSETQ. With 0 bases removed from V and 5 bases from J, the gap between germline ends came to 17 bases. This CDR3 contains 16 residues. The CDR3 coding sequence is TGCGCCAGCAGCTTGGGTACAGGCGGTTCGTTGGAGACCCAGTACTTC. It specifies CASSLGTGGSLETQYF.